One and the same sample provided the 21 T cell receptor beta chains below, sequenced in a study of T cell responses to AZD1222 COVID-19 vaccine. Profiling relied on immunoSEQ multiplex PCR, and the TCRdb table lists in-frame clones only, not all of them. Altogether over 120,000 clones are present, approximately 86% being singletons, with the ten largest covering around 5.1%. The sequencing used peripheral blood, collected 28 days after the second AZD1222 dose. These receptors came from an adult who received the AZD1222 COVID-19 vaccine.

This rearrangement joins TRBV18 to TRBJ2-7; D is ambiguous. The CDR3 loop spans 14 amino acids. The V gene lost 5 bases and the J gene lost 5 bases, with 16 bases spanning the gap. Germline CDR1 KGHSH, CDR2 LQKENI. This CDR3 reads CASSSLGQTHEQYF. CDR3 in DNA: TGTGCCAGCTCATCCCTCGGGCAAACCCACGAGCAGTACTTC.

CDR3 bases: TGTGCCAGCAGCACACCGACCGGGGGCTACACTGAAGCTTTCTTT. It is translated as CASSTPTGGYTEAFF. This chain connects TRBV5-4 to TRBJ1-1; perhaps TRBD1 as D (6 bases). Trimming took off 4 bases at V and 3 bases at J, with 16 bases between the two ends. The CDR3 totals 15 residues. Germline CDR1 SGHNT, CDR2 YYREEE (reference sequence).

CDR3 residues: CASSESYGGRAFF. In DNA, the CDR3 is TGTGCCAGCAGTGAATCCTACGGGGGAAGAGCTTTCTTT. This rearrangement joins TRBV25-1 to TRBJ1-1; weak D call: TRBD1 (5 bases). V lost 1 base and J lost 10, with 13 bases in between. The CDR3 is made up of 13 amino acids. Germline V gene data show CDR1 as MGHDK and CDR2 as SYGVNS.

The DNA of the CDR3 is TGCGCCAGCAGCGCAGGGGCGACTAATGAAAAACTGTTTTTT. Encoded protein: CASSAGATNEKLFF. The chain is built from TRBV5-1 and TRBJ1-4; tentative D call: TRBD1 (6 bases). V was clipped by 4 bases and J by 2 bases, with 9 bases between them. The CDR3 is made up of 14 amino acids. Germline V gene lookup returns CDR1 SGHRS and CDR2 YFSETQ.

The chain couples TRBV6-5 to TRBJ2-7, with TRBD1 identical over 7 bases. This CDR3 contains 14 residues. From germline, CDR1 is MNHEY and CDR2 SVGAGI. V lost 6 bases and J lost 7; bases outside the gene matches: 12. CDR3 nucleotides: TGTGCCAGCAGATCCTTGGACAGGTTCGGAGAGCAGTACTTC. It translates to CASRSLDRFGEQYF.

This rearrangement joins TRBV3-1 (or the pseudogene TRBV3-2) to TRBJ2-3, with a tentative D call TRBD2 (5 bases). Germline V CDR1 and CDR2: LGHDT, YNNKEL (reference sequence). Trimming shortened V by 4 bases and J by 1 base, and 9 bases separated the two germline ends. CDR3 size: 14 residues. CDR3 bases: TGTGCCAGCAGCCCGGGGATCGGCACAGATACGCAGTATTTT. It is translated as CASSPGIGTDTQYF.

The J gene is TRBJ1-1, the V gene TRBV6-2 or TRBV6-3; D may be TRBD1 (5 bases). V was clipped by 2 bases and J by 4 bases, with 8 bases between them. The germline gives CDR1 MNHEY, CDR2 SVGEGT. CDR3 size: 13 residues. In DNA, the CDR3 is TGTGCCAGCAGTTACAGGGGAGCCACTGAAGCTTTCTTT. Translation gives CASSYRGATEAFF.

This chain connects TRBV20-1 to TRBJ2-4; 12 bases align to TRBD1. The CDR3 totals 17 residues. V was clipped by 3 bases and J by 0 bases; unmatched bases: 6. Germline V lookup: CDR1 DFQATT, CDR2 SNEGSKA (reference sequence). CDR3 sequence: CSASKGQGALAKNIQYF. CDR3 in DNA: TGCAGTGCTAGTAAGGGACAGGGGGCCTTAGCCAAAAACATTCAGTACTTC.

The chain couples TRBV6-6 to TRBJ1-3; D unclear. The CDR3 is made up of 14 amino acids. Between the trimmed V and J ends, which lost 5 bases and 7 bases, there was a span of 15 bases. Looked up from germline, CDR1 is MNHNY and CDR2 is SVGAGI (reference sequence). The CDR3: CASSDDIRRNTIYF. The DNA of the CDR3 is TGTGCCAGCAGTGACGACATCAGGCGGAACACCATATATTTT.

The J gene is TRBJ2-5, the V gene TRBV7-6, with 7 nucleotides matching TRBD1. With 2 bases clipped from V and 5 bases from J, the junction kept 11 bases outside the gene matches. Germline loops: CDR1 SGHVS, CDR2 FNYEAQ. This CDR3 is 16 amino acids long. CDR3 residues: CASSLKGGGWIETQYF. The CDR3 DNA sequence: TGTGCCAGCAGCTTAAAAGGGGGCGGCTGGATTGAGACCCAGTACTTC.

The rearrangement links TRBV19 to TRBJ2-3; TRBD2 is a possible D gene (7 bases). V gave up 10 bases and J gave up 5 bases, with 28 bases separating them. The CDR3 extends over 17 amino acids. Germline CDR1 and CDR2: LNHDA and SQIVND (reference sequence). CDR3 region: CATLESPPGGWGDTQYF. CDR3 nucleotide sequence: TGTGCCACCCTCGAGTCCCCGCCGGGGGGCTGGGGAGATACGCAGTATTTT.

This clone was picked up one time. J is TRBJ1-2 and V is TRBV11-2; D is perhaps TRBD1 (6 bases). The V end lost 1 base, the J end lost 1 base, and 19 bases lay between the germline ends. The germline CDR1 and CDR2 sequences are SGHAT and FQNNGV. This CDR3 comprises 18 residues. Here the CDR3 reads CASSLGRLGGENNYGYTF. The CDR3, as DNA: TGTGCCAGCAGCTTAGGCCGACTAGGGGGGGAAAATAACTATGGCTACACCTTC.

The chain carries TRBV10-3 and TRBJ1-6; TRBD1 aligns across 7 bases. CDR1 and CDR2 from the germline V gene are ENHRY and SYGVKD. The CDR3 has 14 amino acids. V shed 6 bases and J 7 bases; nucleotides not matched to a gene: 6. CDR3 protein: CAIRLDRVNSPLHF. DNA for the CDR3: TGTGCCATCAGGCTCGACAGGGTCAATTCACCCCTCCACTTT.

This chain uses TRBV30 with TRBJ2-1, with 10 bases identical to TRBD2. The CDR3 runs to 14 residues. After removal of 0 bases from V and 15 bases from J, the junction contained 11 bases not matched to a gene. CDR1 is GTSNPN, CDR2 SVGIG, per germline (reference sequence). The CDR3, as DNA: TGTGCCTGGAGTGTAGGGCTAGCGGGGGCCGGAGGGTTCTTC. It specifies CAWSVGLAGAGGFF.

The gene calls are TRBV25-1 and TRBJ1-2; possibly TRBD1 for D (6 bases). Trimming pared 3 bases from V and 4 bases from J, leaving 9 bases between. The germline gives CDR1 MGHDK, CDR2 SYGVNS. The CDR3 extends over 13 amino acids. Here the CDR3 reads CASSDTGAYGYTF. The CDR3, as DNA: TGTGCCAGCAGTGACACGGGGGCCTATGGCTACACCTTC.

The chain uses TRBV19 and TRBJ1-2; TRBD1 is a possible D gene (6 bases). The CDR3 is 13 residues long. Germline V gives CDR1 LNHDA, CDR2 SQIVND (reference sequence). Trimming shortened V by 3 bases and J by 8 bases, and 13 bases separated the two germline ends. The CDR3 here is CASSIWGRGGYTF. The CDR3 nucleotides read TGTGCCAGTAGTATTTGGGGGCGAGGGGGCTACACCTTC.

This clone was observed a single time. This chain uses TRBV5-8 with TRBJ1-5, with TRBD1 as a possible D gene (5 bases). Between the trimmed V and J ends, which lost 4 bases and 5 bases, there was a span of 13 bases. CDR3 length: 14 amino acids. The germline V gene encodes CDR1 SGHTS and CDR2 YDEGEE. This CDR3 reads CASSQDSLYQPQHF. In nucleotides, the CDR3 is TGTGCCAGCAGCCAAGACAGCTTATATCAGCCCCAGCATTTT.

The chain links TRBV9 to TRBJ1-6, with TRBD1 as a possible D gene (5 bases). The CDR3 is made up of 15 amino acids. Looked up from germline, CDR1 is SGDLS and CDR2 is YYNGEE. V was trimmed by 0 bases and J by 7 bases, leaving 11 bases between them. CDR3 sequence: CASSVGPGENSPLHF. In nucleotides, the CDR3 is TGTGCCAGCAGCGTAGGTCCGGGGGAAAATTCACCCCTCCACTTT.

CDR3 nucleotides: TGTGCCACCTCCGGGACAGGGCAAGAGACCCAGTACTTC. This sequence encodes CATSGTGQETQYF. The chain couples TRBV12-3 or TRBV12-4 to TRBJ2-5; 9 bases are a match to TRBD1. The CDR3 loop spans 13 amino acids. The V segment lost 10 bases and the J segment 2 bases; nucleotides outside the gene matches: 5.

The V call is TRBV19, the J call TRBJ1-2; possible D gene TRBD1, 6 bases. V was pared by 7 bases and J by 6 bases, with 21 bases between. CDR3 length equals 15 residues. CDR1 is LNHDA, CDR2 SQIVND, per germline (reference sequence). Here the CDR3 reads CASTEMGGTIHGYTF. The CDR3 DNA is TGTGCCAGTACGGAGATGGGGGGCACAATCCATGGCTACACCTTC.

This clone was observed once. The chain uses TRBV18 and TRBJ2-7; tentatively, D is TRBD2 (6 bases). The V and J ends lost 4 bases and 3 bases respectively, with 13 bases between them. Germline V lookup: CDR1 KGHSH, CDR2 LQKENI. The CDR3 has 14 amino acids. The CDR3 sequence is CASSQSLGGYEQYF. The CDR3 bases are TGTGCCAGCTCACAATCCTTGGGGGGCTACGAGCAGTACTTC.